The following is a T cell receptor beta chain sequence with its context. The table came from immunoSEQ multiplex PCR; TCRdb's copy has only in-frame clones and leaves some out. The sample consists of fewer than 500,000 clones, around 90% of them appearing once. Germline V lookup: CDR1 KGHSH, CDR2 LQKENI. V dropped 2 bases and J dropped 2; count of bases not matched to a gene: 11. The CDR3 totals 17 residues. This sample was taken from a study of control samples from healthy donors and cancer patients. The chain combines TRBV18 with TRBJ2-5, with TRBD1 matching over 7 bases. The clonotype was recovered from a man aged 40-49 years with head and neck cancer. The sequenced sample was PBMCs. CDR3 protein: CASSPYKQGRRQETQYF. CDR3 in DNA: TGTGCCAGCTCACCATATAAACAGGGGCGACGACAAGAGACCCAGTACTTC.